This TCR beta chain appears in the sequencing data of a study of read filtering for tumor transcriptome and immune sequencing. This library used approximately 0.4 ug RNA and molecular barcoded adaptors spanning alpha/delta and beta/gamma chains. TCRdb passed the reads through MiXCR, listing each CDR3 protein once. The repertoire holds 35,000 to 40,000 distinct CDR3 sequences, with approximately 13% as singletons. In its sample, this clonotype was seen many times. The origin of this receptor is a donor over 35 with multiple myeloma. Sequenced: a population of CD138-negative cells sorted from bone marrow.

This chain's CDR3 is CASSESVTGVEKLFF. CDR3 coding DNA: TGCGCCAGCAGTGAGTCGGTGACAGGGGTTGAAAAACTGTTTTTT. This chain joins TRBV10-2 and TRBJ1-4; TRBD1 agrees at 8 bases. This CDR3 has 15 amino acids. V was clipped by 0 bases and J by 7 bases; unmatched bases: 4. Germline V gene data show CDR1 as WSHSY and CDR2 as SAAADI.